A selection of T cell receptor beta chains follows, all from one sample in a study of early T cells in non-severe SARS-CoV-2 infection. TCRdb re-derived calls from the 5' RACE reads in MiXCR, one entry per CDR3 protein. The data show fewer than 30,000 distinct CDR3 sequences, 5% to 6.5% seen once. The material sequenced was whole blood, taken at baseline. The origin of the receptors is an adult who was a healthcare worker with PCR-confirmed SARS-CoV-2 infection or an uninfected control (not recorded which). CDR3s include the opening cysteine and the closing phenylalanine or tryptophan. Fields, in order: V gene, J gene, CDR3 protein.

>TRBV28|TRBJ1-5
CASSLWAANQPQHF
>TRBV10-2|TRBJ2-5
CASGSERGVGETQYF
>TRBV5-1|TRBJ2-7
CASSPGQPYEQYF
>TRBV12-5|TRBJ2-6
CASGFDRGSRAGANVLTF
>TRBV7-8|TRBJ2-7
CASSLGTNSYEQYF
>TRBV25-1|TRBJ2-5
CASSSRDRGETQYF
>TRBV28|TRBJ1-1
CASSFLTGASLNTEAFF
>TRBV5-4|TRBJ2-1
CASSLSLFSYNEQFF
>TRBV5-1|TRBJ2-5
CASSLLAGGQETQYF
>TRBV30|TRBJ2-3
CAWSVRLTDTQYF
>TRBV4-2|TRBJ2-5
CASSQDADRETQYF
>TRBV3-1|TRBJ2-1
CASSLVGLAGGGEQFF
>TRBV11-2|TRBJ1-1
CASSLEGTMNTEAFF
>TRBV7-6|TRBJ2-3
CASSLALGVTQYF
>TRBV11-2|TRBJ2-1
CVSNHGVARFNEQFF
>TRBV7-2|TRBJ2-3
CASSLSVPNWLRTDTQYF
>TRBV30|TRBJ2-7
CAWRGTGTYEQYF
>TRBV7-9|TRBJ2-1
CASSRQGSSYNEQFF
>TRBV7-2|TRBJ1-1
CATGRQGNTEAFF
>TRBV28|TRBJ2-5
CASIRREGRETQYF
>TRBV6-5|TRBJ1-2
CASSPDQLYGYTF
>TRBV24-1|TRBJ2-1
CATSDYQDEFF
>TRBV28|TRBJ2-3
CASSSRLAGGIDTQYF
>TRBV28|TRBJ1-4
CASSSPGGQKKLFF
>TRBV19|TRBJ2-2
CASSGRAAANTGELFF
>TRBV2|TRBJ2-1
CASSETYNEQFF
>TRBV7-2|TRBJ2-4
CASSFQGAAQNIQYF
>TRBV5-5|TRBJ1-4
CASSLTGSSEKLFF
>TRBV2|TRBJ1-1
CASSEIRGNTEAFF
>TRBV12-3/TRBV12-4|TRBJ2-2
CASFPGGRGNTGELFF
>TRBV4-3|TRBJ1-1
CASSQERGGLMNTEAFF
>TRBV6-1|TRBJ2-2
CASRFGGGELFF
>TRBV28|TRBJ2-1
CASSPTGVNEQFF
>TRBV7-2|TRBJ1-5
CASSLVQGVNQPQHF
>TRBV6-2/TRBV6-3|TRBJ1-1
CASSYVGGLMNTEAFF
>TRBV10-3|TRBJ2-3
CAITGTSTDTQYF
>TRBV15|TRBJ2-3
CATSSGQGDTQYF
>TRBV7-9|TRBJ1-4
CASSLLSGTILLF
>TRBV9|TRBJ1-6
CASSGRDRGSPLHF
>TRBV2|TRBJ2-7
CASRRGVEQYF
>TRBV29-1|TRBJ2-3
CSVKPGTTDTQYF
>TRBV5-1|TRBJ2-5
CASSLSGTGSKETQYF
>TRBV7-8|TRBJ2-7
CASTPGGTYEQYF
>TRBV5-5|TRBJ2-7
CASSSRGAISSYEQYF
>TRBV12-3/TRBV12-4|TRBJ2-5
CASSPTTLQETQYF
>TRBV19|TRBJ2-1
CASSPIREGPPEQFF
>TRBV6-1|TRBJ1-5
CASSGTGGYRGQPQHF
>TRBV14|TRBJ1-2
CASSPVGQFNYGYTF
>TRBV4-2|TRBJ2-6
CASSQAYRGLGANVLTF
>TRBV6-1|TRBJ2-7
CASSQPGTLSYEQYF
>TRBV14|TRBJ1-2
CASSQENSYYGYTF
>TRBV29-1|TRBJ2-5
CSVVTGLGETQYF
>TRBV2|TRBJ2-2
CASSAGSSNTGELFF